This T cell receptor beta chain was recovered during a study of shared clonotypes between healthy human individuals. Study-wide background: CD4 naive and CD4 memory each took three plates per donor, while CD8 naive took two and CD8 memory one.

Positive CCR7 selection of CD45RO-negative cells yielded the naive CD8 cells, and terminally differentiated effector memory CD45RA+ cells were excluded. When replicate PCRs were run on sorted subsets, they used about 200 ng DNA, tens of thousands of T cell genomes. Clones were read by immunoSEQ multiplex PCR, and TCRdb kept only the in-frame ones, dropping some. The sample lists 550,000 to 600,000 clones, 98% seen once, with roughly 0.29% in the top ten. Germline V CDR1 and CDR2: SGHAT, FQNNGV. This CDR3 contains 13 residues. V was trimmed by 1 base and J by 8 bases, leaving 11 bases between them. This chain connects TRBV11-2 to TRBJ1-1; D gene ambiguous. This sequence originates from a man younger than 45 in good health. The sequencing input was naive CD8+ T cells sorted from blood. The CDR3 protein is CASSLAWREEAFF. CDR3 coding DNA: TGTGCCAGCAGCTTAGCATGGCGGGAAGAAGCTTTCTTT.